These 10 T cell receptor beta chains were sequenced from one sample in a study of blood T cell repertoires in COVID-19. This table comes from immunoSEQ multiplex PCR, and its TCRdb copy is limited to in-frame clones, with some not included. The table lists 200,000 to 300,000 clones, approximately 82% of them singletons. Sequenced input: peripheral blood. These receptors came from a man aged 35-49 years who had recovered from COVID-19.

V and J are TRBV27 and TRBJ2-7; TRBD2 agrees at 10 bases. Germline trimming cut 8 bases from V and 6 bases from J; bases unmatched to any gene: 10. The V gene's germline CDR1 is MNHEY and CDR2 SMNVEV (reference sequence). The CDR3 is 14 residues long. CDR3 in amino acids: CASGASGSVGEQYF. CDR3 coding DNA: TGTGCCAGCGGCGCTAGCGGGAGTGTCGGCGAGCAGTACTTC.

The rearrangement links TRBV7-2 to TRBJ2-5; TRBD1 aligns across 11 bases. J was trimmed by 5 bases and V by 0 bases; bases with no gene match: 2. Germline CDR1 is SGHTA and CDR2 is FQGNSA. The CDR3 loop spans 15 amino acids. CDR3 residues: CASSLARDRGETQYF. In DNA form, the CDR3 reads TGTGCCAGCAGCTTAGCCAGGGACAGGGGGGAGACCCAGTACTTC.

In this sample, this clone turned up many times. The chain recombines TRBV11-2 with TRBJ2-7, with D possibly being TRBD2 (5 bases). Trimming took off 5 bases at V and 0 bases at J, with 14 bases between the two ends. The germline V gene has CDR1 SGHAT and CDR2 FQNNGV. The CDR3 totals 15 residues. CDR3 DNA: TGTGCCAGCAGCCCAGGAGTCGGGATCTCCTACGAGCAGTACTTC. Residues: CASSPGVGISYEQYF.

This clone showed up just once. The chain uses TRBV9 and TRBJ2-2; D is uncertain. The ends were cut back, 3 bases at V and 1 base at J, with 13 bases in the middle. Germline assignment: CDR1 SGDLS and CDR2 YYNGEE. The CDR3 loop spans 16 amino acids. The CDR3 reads CASSEMLVMNTGELFF. CDR3 in DNA: TGTGCCAGCAGCGAGATGCTAGTAATGAACACCGGGGAGCTGTTTTTT.

J is TRBJ2-7 and V is TRBV5-1, with TRBD1 as a possible D gene (5 bases). The V end was cut by 0 bases, the J end by 2 bases, with 6 bases between. Germline V gives CDR1 SGHRS, CDR2 YFSETQ. The CDR3 has 13 amino acids. Written as DNA, the CDR3 is TGCGCCAGCAGCTTGGCAGGGCCCTACGAGCAGTACTTC. Translation: CASSLAGPYEQYF.

CDR3 DNA: TGTGCCAGCAGTTTAATCGGGGAACCCAACTATGGCTACACCTTC. It specifies CASSLIGEPNYGYTF. The chain employs TRBV28 and TRBJ1-2; no clear D. In germline, CDR1 is MDHEN, CDR2 SYDVKM. This CDR3 spans 15 amino acids. V lost 2 bases and J lost 2, with 12 bases in between.

The rearrangement joins TRBV27 to TRBJ2-2; TRBD1 matches at 10 bases. CDR1 is MNHEY, CDR2 SMNVEV, per germline (reference sequence). The V gene end was trimmed by 4 bases and the J gene end by 7 bases; junction bases not matched to a gene: 6. The CDR3 consists of 15 residues. CDR3 sequence (DNA): TGTGCCAGCAGTTCGGACAGGGGGAGGGGCGGGGAGCTGTTTTTT. This encodes CASSSDRGRGGELFF.

This chain connects TRBV14 to TRBJ1-1; possibly TRBD1 for D (5 bases). The CDR3 runs to 14 residues. From germline, CDR1 is SGHDN and CDR2 FVKESK. V dropped 3 bases and J dropped 4 bases, with 12 bases sitting between them. CDR3 residues: CASSHRGGVTEAFF. CDR3 nucleotide sequence: TGTGCCAGCAGCCATCGGGGAGGGGTCACTGAAGCTTTCTTT.

This clone was picked up a small number of times. The chain employs TRBV6-2 or TRBV6-3 and TRBJ1-1; 7 bases align to TRBD1. This CDR3 comprises 13 residues. Germline trimming cut 2 bases from V and 5 bases from J; bases unmatched to any gene: 2. Germline loops: CDR1 MNHEY, CDR2 SVGEGT. CDR3 DNA sequence: TGTGCCAGCAGTTACAGACAGGGAACTGAAGCTTTCTTT. Translating it yields CASSYRQGTEAFF.

The chain links TRBV3-1 (or the pseudogene TRBV3-2) to TRBJ2-1; D perhaps matches TRBD2 (7 bases). V lost 0 bases, J lost 4 bases, and 13 bases lay in between. The CDR3 loop spans 16 amino acids. From germline, CDR1 is LGHDT and CDR2 YNNKEL (reference sequence). CDR3 DNA sequence: TGTGCCAGCAGCCAAGATGGGGGGGCGCGGTACAATGAGCAGTTCTTC. This gives the protein CASSQDGGARYNEQFF.